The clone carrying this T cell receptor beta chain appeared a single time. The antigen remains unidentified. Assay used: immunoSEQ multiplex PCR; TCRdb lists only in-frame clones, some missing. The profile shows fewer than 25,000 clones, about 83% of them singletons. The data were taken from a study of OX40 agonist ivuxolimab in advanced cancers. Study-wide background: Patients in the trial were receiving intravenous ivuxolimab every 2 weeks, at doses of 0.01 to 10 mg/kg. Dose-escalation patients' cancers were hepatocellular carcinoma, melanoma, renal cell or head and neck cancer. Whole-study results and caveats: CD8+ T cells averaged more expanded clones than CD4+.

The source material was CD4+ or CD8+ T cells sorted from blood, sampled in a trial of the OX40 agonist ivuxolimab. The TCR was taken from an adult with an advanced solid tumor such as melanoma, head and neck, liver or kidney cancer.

CDR3 nucleotide sequence: TGTGCCAGCAGTGAATTCGGGGACAGGGACTCCTACGAGCAGTACTTC. The encoded protein is CASSEFGDRDSYEQYF. The J gene is TRBJ2-7, the V gene TRBV2; 9 bases agree with TRBD1. The germline CDR1 and CDR2 sequences are SNHLY and FYNNEI. The trim removed 2 bases at V and 0 bases at J, leaving 5 bases unmatched. This CDR3 is 16 amino acids long.